A single sample is the source of the 27 T cell receptor beta chains below, sequenced in a study of blood T cell repertoires in COVID-19. The assay was immunoSEQ multiplex PCR, and TCRdb's table has in-frame clones only and misses some. The table lists about 150,000 clones, 70% to 85% of them singletons. Sample: peripheral blood. These receptor sequences come from an older woman with acute or convalescent COVID-19.

The V call is TRBV24-1, the J call TRBJ2-1, with 10 bases matching TRBD1. Trimming removed 3 bases from V and 7 bases from J; junction bases left unmatched: 8. The CDR3 consists of 16 residues. Germline CDR1 is KGHDR and CDR2 is SFDVKD. In DNA, the CDR3 is TGTGCCACCAGTGATCCACACGGGACAGGGGTTAATGAGCAGTTCTTC. Protein product: CATSDPHGTGVNEQFF.

This chain uses TRBV5-8 with TRBJ1-4; tentative D call: TRBD1 (6 bases). This CDR3 comprises 15 residues. Germline V CDR1 and CDR2: SGHTS, YDEGEE. V lost 0 bases, J lost 6 bases, and 12 bases lay in between. The CDR3 sequence is CASSLGTGTDEKLFF. CDR3 DNA: TGTGCCAGCAGCTTGGGTACAGGGACGGATGAAAAACTGTTTTTT.

The chain couples TRBV11-1 to TRBJ1-6, with D possibly matching TRBD1 (6 bases). Germline CDR1 reads SGHAT; CDR2 reads FQDESV (reference sequence). The CDR3 runs 14 residues. With 5 bases removed from V and 10 bases from J, the gap between germline ends came to 15 bases. The CDR3 DNA follows: TGTGCCAGCAGCGCCCAAGGAGGACAGTCACCCCTCCACTTT. Translated, it gives CASSAQGGQSPLHF.

This chain joins TRBV27 and TRBJ1-4; no reliable D call. The CDR3 covers 14 residues. CDR1 is MNHEY, CDR2 SMNVEV, per germline (reference sequence). Trimming shortened V by 2 bases and J by 12 bases, and 16 bases separated the two germline ends. The chain's CDR3 is CASSLEARRVELFF. The CDR3, as DNA: TGTGCCAGCAGTTTAGAGGCCCGGCGGGTGGAACTGTTTTTT.

The rearrangement uses TRBV5-1 and TRBJ1-2, with D tentatively TRBD1 (6 bases). Deletions cut 0 bases from V and 7 bases from J, with 19 bases between. The CDR3 sequence is 16 residues long. The V gene's germline CDR1 is SGHRS and CDR2 YFSETQ. The CDR3 sequence: CASSLEVRGQGPGYTF. CDR3 bases: TGCGCCAGCAGCTTGGAGGTCCGCGGGCAGGGGCCTGGCTACACCTTC.

The CDR3 sequence: CASSYRDSTEAFF. CDR3 DNA: TGTGCCAGCAGTTACCGGGACAGCACTGAAGCTTTCTTT. The J gene is TRBJ1-1, the V gene TRBV6-5, with 7 nucleotides matching TRBD1. The V gene end was trimmed by 2 bases and the J gene end by 4 bases; junction bases not matched to a gene: 1. Germline CDR1 and CDR2: MNHEY and SVGAGI. This CDR3 is 13 amino acids long.

The rearrangement links TRBV10-1 to TRBJ1-1; D gene unclear. The ends were cut back, 8 bases at V and 1 base at J, with 8 bases in the middle. The germline V gene has CDR1 WNHNN and CDR2 SYGVQD (reference sequence). This CDR3 comprises 12 residues. The CDR3 sequence: CASARGNTEAFF. CDR3 DNA sequence: TGCGCCAGCGCTCGGGGGAACACTGAAGCTTTCTTT.

This chain links TRBV5-4 with TRBJ1-2; TRBD1 might be the D (6 bases). CDR3 length: 16 residues. Germline CDR1 reads SGHNT; CDR2 reads YYREEE (reference sequence). Trimming took 2 bases from V and 4 from J, leaving 18 bases between them. The CDR3 is CASSFSDSLLSYGYTF. CDR3 in DNA: TGTGCCAGCAGCTTTTCGGACAGTCTCCTTTCCTATGGCTACACCTTC.

V and J are TRBV10-2 and TRBJ1-3; D is perhaps TRBD1 (5 bases). CDR1 and CDR2 from the germline V gene are WSHSY and SAAADI. The CDR3 is 15 residues long. The V end lost 3 bases, the J end lost 2 bases, and 11 bases lay between the germline ends. The CDR3 is CASSDTQGAGNTIYF. The CDR3 DNA sequence: TGCGCCAGCAGTGATACTCAGGGCGCTGGAAACACCATATATTTT.

In the case of this clone: Additional DNA sequences in this sample encode the identical CDR3. The chain is built from TRBV19 and TRBJ2-2, with D tentatively TRBD2 (5 bases). The V and J ends lost 3 bases and 4 bases respectively, with 9 bases between them. Germline-derived CDR1 and CDR2 are LNHDA and SQIVND (reference sequence). The CDR3 loop spans 14 amino acids. The CDR3 DNA reads TGTGCCAGTAGTATTTCAGGAGGCACCGGGGAGCTGTTTTTT. Protein sequence: CASSISGGTGELFF. Full variable domain (remainder filled in from reference TRBV19 and TRBJ2-2): DGGITQSPKYLFRKEGQNVTLSCEQNLNHDAMYWYRQDPGQGLRLIYYSQIVNDFQKGDIAEGYSVSREKKESFPLTVTSAQKNPTAFYLCASSISGGTGELFFGEGSRLTVL.

The sample holds a few counts of this clone. The V and J genes are TRBV18 and TRBJ1-4, with TRBD1 identical over 7 bases. V trimming: 3 bases; J trimming: 4 bases; junction bases outside the gene matches: 5. This CDR3 region has 15 residues. Per the germline V gene, CDR1 is KGHSH and CDR2 is LQKENI. CDR3 sequence: CASSPPGQINEKLFF. The DNA for the CDR3 is TGTGCCAGCTCACCTCCGGGACAGATTAATGAAAAACTGTTTTTT.

The V call is TRBV6-1, the J call TRBJ1-1; 7 bases are a match to TRBD1. CDR3 length equals 13 residues. V dropped 6 bases and J dropped 7; count of bases not matched to a gene: 8. Per germline, CDR1 MNHNS and CDR2 SASEGT. CDR3 coding DNA: TGTGCCAGCAGGGAACAGAACAGGGGTGAAGCTTTCTTT. Translated: CASREQNRGEAFF.

This clone was recorded a few times. The chain is built from TRBV27 and TRBJ2-3; D might be TRBD1 (6 bases). V was clipped by 2 bases and J by 1 base, with 10 bases between them. The CDR3 is made up of 15 amino acids. The V gene's germline CDR1 is MNHEY and CDR2 SMNVEV (reference sequence). The CDR3 DNA follows: TGTGCCAGCAGTTTACGTCCAGGGGGCACAGATACGCAGTATTTT. Translating gives CASSLRPGGTDTQYF.

Here the CDR3 DNA reads TGTGCCAGCAGTTTTACCCTCGGCTATGGCTACACCTTC. This encodes CASSFTLGYGYTF. The chain uses TRBV12-3 or TRBV12-4 and TRBJ1-2; no clear D. Trimming left V 3 bases short and J 4 bases short, with 9 bases between. CDR3 length: 13 amino acids.

The rearrangement joins TRBV28 to TRBJ2-1; 14 nucleotides line up with TRBD2. Germline CDR1 is MDHEN and CDR2 is SYDVKM. Germline trimming cut 1 base from V and 9 bases from J; bases unmatched to any gene: 11. This CDR3 has 18 residues. CDR3 sequence reads: CASSLFEGTSGGHREQFF. As DNA, the CDR3 is TGTGCCAGCAGTTTATTCGAGGGGACTAGCGGGGGACATCGTGAGCAGTTCTTC.

The V call is TRBV5-1, the J call TRBJ1-2; TRBD1 matches at 8 bases. The germline gives CDR1 SGHRS, CDR2 YFSETQ. The CDR3 covers 15 residues. The junction had 9 bases not matched to a gene; V was cut back by 3 bases and J by 5 bases. The CDR3 coding sequence is TGCGCCAGCAGCTCCCCACAGGGGGAAGTATATGGCTACACCTTC. Protein: CASSSPQGEVYGYTF.

This rearrangement joins TRBV20-1 to TRBJ1-2, with 7 bases aligning to TRBD1. V lost 7 bases, J lost 7 bases, and 3 bases stayed unmatched. Looked up from germline, CDR1 is DFQATT and CDR2 is SNEGSKA (reference sequence). CDR3 size: 10 residues. Written as DNA, the CDR3 is TGCAGTGAGTACAGGGGTGGCTACACCTTC. It yields the protein CSEYRGGYTF.

The chain has TRBV19 and TRBJ1-6; D unresolved. The V gene's germline CDR1 is LNHDA and CDR2 SQIVND (reference sequence). The CDR3 totals 14 residues. Between the trimmed V and J ends, which lost 4 bases and 7 bases, there was a span of 11 bases. DNA for the CDR3: TGTGCCAGTAGTAGGAGTCCGGGAAATTCACCCCTCCACTTT. It is translated as CASSRSPGNSPLHF.

This chain links TRBV2 with TRBJ1-2; TRBD1 agrees at 8 bases. Germline CDR1 reads SNHLY; CDR2 reads FYNNEI. The CDR3 is made up of 14 amino acids. Trimming cost V 3 bases and J 2 bases; bases outside gene matches: 2. CDR3 loop: CASSDRQGNYGYTF. DNA of the CDR3: TGTGCCAGCAGTGATAGACAGGGGAACTATGGCTACACCTTC.

This clone was observed once. The chain has TRBV6-6 and TRBJ1-6; D not certain. V lost 5 bases and J 11 bases, leaving 13 bases between the germline ends. The CDR3 runs 13 residues. The V gene's germline CDR1 is MNHNY and CDR2 SVGAGI (reference sequence). CDR3 coding DNA: TGTGCCAGCAGTCCCGGGGTTCAGACACCCCTCCACTTT. This sequence encodes CASSPGVQTPLHF.

This clone was seen only a few times. The rearrangement uses TRBV2 and TRBJ2-2; 8 bases fit TRBD2. Losses at the gene ends were 11 bases for V and 4 bases for J; bases not matched to a gene: 9. CDR3 length equals 14 residues. CDR1 SNHLY and CDR2 FYNNEI come from the germline V gene. The CDR3 DNA sequence: TGTGCCGCCGGTACGGGGGGGACCACCGGGGAGCTGTTTTTT. It yields the protein CAAGTGGTTGELFF. The full variable domain, completed using reference TRBV2 and TRBJ2-2, is EPEVTQTPSHQVTQMGQEVILRCVPISNHLYFYWYRQILGQKVEFLVSFYNNEISEKSEIFDDQFSVERPDGSNFTLKIRSTKLEDSAMYFCAAGTGGTTGELFFGEGSRLTVL.

CDR3 nucleotide sequence: TGTGCCAGCACCCCGACAGGACACATGAACACTGAAGCTTTCTTT. Its protein product is CASTPTGHMNTEAFF. This chain uses TRBV28 with TRBJ1-1; weak D call: TRBD1 (6 bases). Trimming took off 7 bases at V and 0 bases at J, with 15 bases between the two ends. CDR1 and CDR2 from the germline V gene are MDHEN and SYDVKM. This CDR3 is built from 15 residues.

This rearrangement joins TRBV11-3 to TRBJ2-3, with TRBD1 matching over 8 bases. The trim removed 5 bases at V and 0 bases at J, leaving 13 bases unmatched. This CDR3 is 18 amino acids long. Germline CDR1 is SGHNT and CDR2 is YENEEA. CDR3: CASSPRGRDRISTDTQYF. CDR3 sequence (DNA): TGTGCCAGCAGCCCAAGGGGCCGGGACAGGATTAGCACAGATACGCAGTATTTT.

The sample holds a few counts of this clone. The chain carries TRBV5-1 and TRBJ2-2; D is perhaps TRBD2 (7 bases). This CDR3 region has 16 residues. Germline V CDR1 and CDR2: SGHRS, YFSETQ. Trimming stripped 0 bases from V and 4 bases from J, with 13 bases between. CDR3 coding DNA: TGCGCCAGCAGCTTGGGGCGGGGGCCATCCACCGGGGAGCTGTTTTTT. This sequence encodes CASSLGRGPSTGELFF.

The chain links TRBV6-6 to TRBJ1-6, with TRBD1 matching over 7 bases. CDR1 and CDR2 (germline): MNHNY, SVGAGI (reference sequence). V shed 5 bases and J 5 bases; nucleotides not matched to a gene: 12. This CDR3 has 17 residues. CDR3 sequence reads: CASSRQGPKIDNSPLHF. Here the CDR3 DNA reads TGTGCCAGCAGTCGACAGGGTCCGAAAATAGATAATTCACCCCTCCACTTT.

This chain joins TRBV4-1 and TRBJ1-4; 7 positions agree with TRBD1. Germline values: CDR1 MGHRA, CDR2 YSYEKL. V was pared by 0 bases and J by 12 bases, with 4 bases of the junction left unmatched. The CDR3 covers 13 residues. Here the CDR3 DNA reads TGCGCCAGCAGCCAAGATTGGGGACAGCAACTGTTTTTT. It codes for CASSQDWGQQLFF.

V gene TRBV2 combines with J gene TRBJ1-2; D not resolved. V was shortened by 6 bases and J by 1 base, with 6 bases between the two germline ends. Looked up from germline, CDR1 is SNHLY and CDR2 is FYNNEI. The CDR3 has 12 amino acids. CDR3 residues: CASSQYNYGYTF. CDR3 nucleotide sequence: TGTGCCAGCAGCCAGTATAACTATGGCTACACCTTC. Complete variable domain (other parts from reference TRBV2 and TRBJ1-2): EPEVTQTPSHQVTQMGQEVILRCVPISNHLYFYWYRQILGQKVEFLVSFYNNEISEKSEIFDDQFSVERPDGSNFTLKIRSTKLEDSAMYFCASSQYNYGYTFGSGTRLTVV.